What follows are 2 T cell receptor beta chains derived from one specimen sequenced in a study of shared clonotypes between healthy human individuals. This table comes from immunoSEQ multiplex PCR, and its TCRdb copy is limited to in-frame clones, with some not included. Among around 550,000 clones, 85% to 95% were seen once, and the ten largest hold 0.11%. As defined, naive CD8 cells were CD45RO-negative and positively selected for CCR7, with terminally differentiated effector memory CD45RA+ cells excluded. The sequenced sample consisted of naive CD8+ T cells sorted from blood. The receptors originated from a woman in her 30s in good health.

Concerning this clone: At one of its ends the junction is not consistent with the germline gene, which may arise from a read error. The chain carries TRBV6-6 and TRBJ1-5; TRBD1 is a possible D gene (5 bases). The CDR3 is made up of 13 amino acids. Germline values: CDR1 MNHNY, CDR2 SVGAGI (reference sequence). DNA of the CDR3: TGTGCCAGCAGTTACAGGGGCGATCAACCCCAGCATTTT. Protein: CASSYRGDQPQHF.

The chain joins TRBV2 to TRBJ2-3; D unresolved. CDR1 and CDR2 (germline): SNHLY, FYNNEI. The CDR3 spans 13 residues. V shed 7 bases and J shed 4 bases, with 12 bases lying between them. The CDR3 here is CASKGPQPDTQYF. As DNA, the CDR3 is TGTGCCAGCAAAGGACCACAACCAGATACGCAGTATTTT. The complete variable domain, with remaining parts taken from reference TRBV2 and TRBJ2-3, reads EPEVTQTPSHQVTQMGQEVILRCVPISNHLYFYWYRQILGQKVEFLVSFYNNEISEKSEIFDDQFSVERPDGSNFTLKIRSTKLEDSAMYFCASKGPQPDTQYFGPGTRLTVL.